A single sample is the source of the 19 T cell receptor beta chains below, sequenced in a study of T cells in Graves' hyperthyroidism and ophthalmopathy. Amplified TCR beta CDR3 regions came from RNA transcripts. First-round RT-PCR targeting the TCR CDR3 was performed with the HTBI primer set. TCRdb reprocessed the multiplex PCR reads via MiXCR and lists one record per CDR3 protein. The sample records 95,000 to 110,000 distinct CDR3 sequences, 45% to 50% being singletons. Specimen: blood. Receptors were obtained from a man aged 40-55 years with Graves' hyperthyroidism.

This clonotype showed up just a few times. The CDR3 nucleotides are TGTGCCAGCAGCCACCCCAACGGGGGGGAAGAGGGCTACACCTTC. It yields the protein CASSHPNGGEEGYTF. V and J are TRBV6-5 and TRBJ1-2; D perhaps matches TRBD1 (5 bases). The CDR3 spans 15 residues. Per the germline V gene, CDR1 is MNHEY and CDR2 is SVGAGI. The V and J ends lost 6 bases and 8 bases respectively, with 22 bases between them.

CDR3 loop: CASSARDMLAGIYEQYF. Written as DNA, the CDR3 is TGTGCCAGCAGTGCTAGAGATATGCTAGCGGGAATCTACGAGCAGTACTTC. The V gene is TRBV25-1, the J gene TRBJ2-7, with 9 nucleotides matching TRBD2. The CDR3 is 17 residues long. V shed 4 bases and J 3 bases; nucleotides not matched to a gene: 13. CDR1 is MGHDK, CDR2 SYGVNS, per germline.

The table lists this clonotype with a few counts. A clone one base away is much larger, so this may be a read error. V usage is TRBV11-2 and J usage is TRBJ2-3, with a tentative D call TRBD2 (6 bases). The CDR3 contains 15 residues. Trimming removed 5 bases from V and 5 bases from J, with 17 bases in between. Germline V CDR1 and CDR2: SGHAT, FQNNGV. The CDR3 here is CASSLQGLLGDTQYF. The CDR3 DNA reads TGTGCCAGCAGCCTTCAGGGACTTTTGGGAGATACGCAGTATTTT.

This clonotype occurred many times. The V call is TRBV5-6, the J call TRBJ2-3; 10 positions match TRBD1. The J segment lost 1 base and the V segment lost 4 bases, leaving 3 bases of the junction unmatched. The CDR3 has 15 residues. Germline CDR1 reads SGHDT; CDR2 reads YYEEEE. The CDR3 is CASSADRGGTDTQYF. The CDR3 DNA is TGTGCCAGCAGCGCGGACAGGGGGGGCACAGATACGCAGTATTTT.

This clonotype was observed many times. The rearrangement links TRBV5-1 to TRBJ1-2, with a tentative D call TRBD1 (5 bases). V was clipped by 0 bases and J by 6 bases, with 12 bases between them. The CDR3 is made up of 14 amino acids. Germline V gene data show CDR1 as SGHRS and CDR2 as YFSETQ. The CDR3 region is CASSLAGVGNGYTF. The CDR3 nucleotides read TGCGCCAGCAGCTTGGCGGGGGTTGGTAATGGCTACACCTTC.

The table lists this clonotype with many counts. The chain joins TRBV7-8 to TRBJ2-1; 7 positions match TRBD2. Trimming removed 5 bases from V and 3 bases from J; junction bases left unmatched: 7. CDR1 and CDR2 (germline): SGHVS, FQNEAQ. This CDR3 contains 15 residues. The DNA of the CDR3 is TGTGCCAGCAGCCCGCCTGGACTAGTCTACAATGAGCAGTTCTTC. This translates into CASSPPGLVYNEQFF. Full variable domain (outside the CDR3, taken from reference TRBV7-8 and TRBJ2-1): GAGVSQSPRYKVAKRGQDVALRCDPISGHVSLFWYQQALGQGPEFLTYFQNEAQLDKSGLPSDRFFAERPEGSVSTLKIQRTQQEDSAVYLCASSPPGLVYNEQFFGPGTRLTVL.

The rearrangement uses TRBV15 and TRBJ2-7, with TRBD1 matching 9 bases. CDR3 length: 15 residues. V lost 5 bases to trimming and J lost 7 bases; unmatched junction nucleotides: 12. The germline V gene encodes CDR1 LNHNV and CDR2 YYDKDF (reference sequence). This CDR3 is CATSGDRAPHNEQYF. The CDR3, as DNA: TGTGCCACCAGCGGGGACAGGGCTCCCCACAATGAGCAGTACTTC. Variable domain in full (rest from reference TRBV15 and TRBJ2-7): DAMVIQNPRYQVTQFGKPVTLSCSQTLNHNVMYWYQQKSSQAPKLLFHYYDKDFNNEADTPDNFQSRRPNTSFCFLDIRSPGLGDTAMYLCATSGDRAPHNEQYFGPGTRLTVT.

This clonotype was recorded many times. The CDR3 region has the DNA TGTGCCAGTAGTATAGCCAGGATCCAGGGTTTTAGGGATCAGCCCCAGCATTTT. Amino acids: CASSIARIQGFRDQPQHF. The chain employs TRBV19 and TRBJ1-5, with a weak D call TRBD1 (5 bases). The CDR3 contains 18 residues. CDR1 is LNHDA, CDR2 SQIVND, per germline (reference sequence). Trimming took 1 base from V and 5 from J, leaving 21 bases between them.

The table lists this clonotype with a few counts. The chain couples TRBV18 to TRBJ2-7; TRBD1 matches at 7 bases. CDR1 KGHSH and CDR2 LQKENI come from the germline V gene. Trimming removed 5 bases from V and 7 bases from J; junction bases left unmatched: 5. This CDR3 contains 12 residues. The CDR3 DNA follows: TGTGCCAGCTCAGCGACAGGGATTGAGCAGTACTTC. The encoded protein is CASSATGIEQYF.

This rearrangement joins TRBV6-5 to TRBJ2-7, with D unresolved. The CDR3 totals 15 residues. From germline, CDR1 is MNHEY and CDR2 SVGAGI. V shed 0 bases and J shed 2 bases, with 11 bases lying between them. Written as DNA, the CDR3 is TGTGCCAGCAGTTACTCGAGCTGGGGTGCCTACGAGCAGTACTTC. This sequence encodes CASSYSSWGAYEQYF.

The rearrangement joins TRBV10-3 to TRBJ2-1; D is possibly TRBD1 or TRBD2 (5 bases each). Looked up from germline, CDR1 is ENHRY and CDR2 is SYGVKD. This CDR3 region has 15 residues. Trimming took off 7 bases at V and 0 bases at J, with 13 bases between the two ends. The CDR3 nucleotides are TGTGCCATCAAGCAGGACGGGGCCTCCTACAATGAGCAGTTCTTC. Translation gives CAIKQDGASYNEQFF.

This clonotype was counted only a few times. This may stem from a read error, because a much larger clone lies one nucleotide away. J is TRBJ1-1 and V is TRBV6-5; D is undetermined. Germline-derived CDR1 and CDR2 are MNHEY and SVGAGI. The CDR3 has 14 amino acids. The ends were cut back, 0 bases at V and 7 bases at J, with 12 bases in the middle. CDR3 sequence reads: CASSYSMAQNEAFF. The CDR3 DNA is TGTGCCAGCAGTTACTCGATGGCACAGAATGAAGCTTTCTTT.

This clonotype was counted ten times or more. The chain recombines TRBV6-2 or TRBV6-3 with TRBJ2-7; D possibly corresponds to TRBD1 (7 bases). The germline V and J ends were trimmed by 5 bases and 3 bases, with 14 bases remaining between them. The CDR3 length is 14 residues. CDR1 is MNHEY and CDR2 is SVGEGT in the germline V gene. The CDR3 DNA is TGTGCCAGCAGTGTGGGGGGACAGTTCTACGAGCAGTACTTC. As protein: CASSVGGQFYEQYF.

This clonotype has at least ten counts. The chain uses TRBV5-4 and TRBJ1-6, with D possibly matching TRBD1 (5 bases). CDR3 size: 15 residues. Germline loops: CDR1 SGHNT, CDR2 YYREEE (reference sequence). V lost 4 bases to trimming and J lost 1 base, with 9 bases between them. CDR3 residues: CASSQRGSYNSPLHF. CDR3 in DNA: TGTGCCAGCAGCCAAAGGGGATCCTATAATTCACCCCTCCACTTT. Based on the CDR3 plus reference TRBV5-4 and TRBJ1-6, the full variable domain is ETGVTQSPTHLIKTRGQQVTLRCSSQSGHNTVSWYQQALGQGPQFIFQYYREEENGRGNFPPRFSGLQFPNYSSELNVNALELDDSALYLCASSQRGSYNSPLHFGNGTRLTVT.

In its sample, this clonotype was seen many times. CDR3 residues: CASSWGGRTSGGETQYF. CDR3 DNA sequence: TGTGCCAGCAGCTGGGGGGGACGGACTAGCGGGGGAGAGACCCAGTACTTC. The V and J genes are TRBV5-4 and TRBJ2-5, with 13 bases identical to TRBD2. Looked up from germline, CDR1 is SGHNT and CDR2 is YYREEE (reference sequence). V gave up 3 bases and J gave up 4 bases; unmatched junction bases: 9. The CDR3 is 17 residues long.

This chain uses TRBV27 with TRBJ2-6, with D possibly matching TRBD2 (6 bases). The CDR3 is 17 residues long. In germline, CDR1 is MNHEY, CDR2 SMNVEV (reference sequence). V lost 4 bases, J lost 0 bases, and 13 bases lay in between. CDR3 in DNA: TGTGCCAGCAGTTCCCTACCCGGGGGCTCTGGGGCCAACGTCCTGACTTTC. Its protein is CASSSLPGGSGANVLTF.

The V and J genes are TRBV7-2 and TRBJ2-5; 14 positions match TRBD2. Losses at the gene ends were 5 bases for V and 5 bases for J; bases not matched to a gene: 13. CDR1 is SGHTA, CDR2 FQGNSA, per germline. The CDR3 runs 18 residues. The CDR3 DNA is TGTGCCAGCAGCCCCCAGACTAGCGGGAGGGCCTCGGTGGAGACCCAGTACTTC. This encodes CASSPQTSGRASVETQYF.

There are many counts of this clonotype. The chain uses TRBV7-2 and TRBJ2-1, with 7 bases that match TRBD2. V trimming: 5 bases; J trimming: 0 bases; junction bases outside the gene matches: 7. This CDR3 region has 16 residues. CDR1 SGHTA and CDR2 FQGNSA come from the germline V gene. This CDR3 is CASSQRLAGSYNEQFF. CDR3 DNA sequence: TGTGCCAGCAGCCAACGGTTAGCGGGCTCCTACAATGAGCAGTTCTTC.

As concerns this clonotype: The DNA is omitted, as the CDR3 cannot be located on it reliably, and the CDR3 follows TCRdb's listing. This chain connects TRBV5-1 to TRBJ2-5; TRBD1, the D gene given by the table, was not confirmed from the DNA. The CDR3 sequence runs 21 residues, both termini included. CDR1 SGHRS and CDR2 YFSETQ come from the germline V gene. This chain's CDR3 is CASTPGTGSEKLFFGSGTQYF.